This T cell receptor beta chain originates from a study of blood T cell repertoires in COVID-19. Study context: COVID-19 samples, acute and convalescent, were from the United States, Italy and Spain.

Assay used: immunoSEQ multiplex PCR; TCRdb lists only in-frame clones, some missing. The profile shows about 84,000 clones, 60% to 75% of them singletons. The CDR3 spans 16 residues. The germline V gene encodes CDR1 LGHNA and CDR2 YSLEER. V lost 1 base to trimming and J lost 4 bases; unmatched junction nucleotides: 6. The origin of this receptor is a man aged 50-60 years with active or convalescent COVID-19. The chain is built from TRBV4-3 and TRBJ2-7; 11 bases are shared with TRBD1. Sequenced material: peripheral blood. The DNA for the CDR3 is TGCGCCAGCAGCCAAGCGGTGGGGACAGGGGGTTACGAGCAGTACTTC. Translation: CASSQAVGTGGYEQYF.